These T cell receptor beta chains were read from a single sample in a study of CD8+CD57+ T cells in acquired aplastic anemia. TCRdb re-derived calls from the reads in MiXCR, one entry per CDR3 protein. The sample yields hundreds of thousands of distinct CDR3 sequences, 82% seen once. Sequences were obtained from sorted CD4+, CD8+, or CD8+CD57+ T cells (not recorded which) from PBMCs. These TCRs come from a human donor with aplastic anemia. Both conserved end residues are part of each CDR3. A D gene is named only where the DNA matches it firmly. For some rows the clone size is stated as once, few or many, or as a class when expanded; others skip it.

V,size,D,J,CDR3,DNA
TRBV13,.,.,TRBJ2-3,CASSLAGWGDKQYF,TGTGCCAGCAGCTTAGCGGGCTGGGGCGATAAGCAGTATTTT
TRBV6-2/TRBV6-3,once,.,TRBJ2-3,CASKLMTVATDTQYF,TGTGCCAGCAAGTTAATGACCGTGGCAACAGATACGCAGTATTTT
TRBV7-9,.,.,TRBJ1-5,CASSHTATPPQHF,TGCGCCAGCAGCCATACAGCGACACCGCCCCAGCATTTT
TRBV7-6,.,TRBD2,TRBJ2-7,CASSLESPSGAYEQYF,TGTGCCAGCAGCTTAGAGAGTCCTAGCGGGGCCTACGAGCAGTACTTC
TRBV7-8,.,.,TRBJ1-1,CASSLALTPNTQSFF,TGTGCCAGCAGCTTAGCTCTGACACCCAATACGCAGTCTTTCTTT
TRBV11-1,.,.,TRBJ2-1,CASSIARRAYNEQFF,TGTGCCAGTAGTATAGCTCGGAGAGCCTACAATGAGCAGTTCTTC
TRBV7-2,.,TRBD1,TRBJ1-2,CASSNGQGSNYGYTF,TGTGCCAGCAGCAATGGACAGGGCTCAAACTATGGCTACACCTTC
TRBV20-1,once,TRBD1,TRBJ2-3,CSASPSTGNCTDTQYF,TGCAGTGCTAGTCCATCGACAGGGAACTGCACAGATACGCAGTATTTT
TRBV5-4,.,TRBD2,TRBJ2-1,CASSFTSGGRGIVNEQFF,TGTGCCAGCAGCTTTACTAGCGGCGGGAGGGGTATAGTCAATGAGCAGTTCTTC
TRBV15,.,.,TRBJ2-5,CATSRGGETETQYF,TGTGCCACCAGCAGAGGCGGGGAGACAGAGACCCAGTACTTC
TRBV7-9,.,.,TRBJ1-5,CASSLENPEQYFGF,.
TRBV7-6,.,.,TRBJ1-6,CASSVRADNSPLHF,TGTGCCAGCAGCGTGAGGGCCGATAATTCACCCCTCCACTTT
TRBV2,once,TRBD2,TRBJ2-3,CASSWAGGPGTQYF,TGTGCCAGCAGTTGGGCGGGAGGTCCCGGTACGCAGTATTTC
TRBV7-9,.,.,TRBJ2-3,CASSLAAGNSPLHF,TGTGCCAGCAGCTTAGCTGCCGGTAATTCACCGCTCCATTTT
TRBV5-4,.,.,TRBJ2-3,CASSLATSPDTQYF,TGTGCCAGCAGCTTAGCGACTAGTCCCGATACGCAGTATTTT
TRBV12-3/TRBV12-4,.,.,TRBJ2-3,CASRQTGASTDTQYF,TGTGCCAGCAGACAAACAGGAGCTAGCACAGATACGCAGTATTTT
TRBV2,.,.,TRBJ2-7,CASSELEAFFYEQYF,TGTGCCAGCAGTGAGCTAGAGGCCTTCTTCTACGAGCAGTACTTC
TRBV7-9,.,.,TRBJ2-3,CASGYGETDSFDF,TGTGCCAGCGGCTACGGGGAGACAGATTCCTTCGATTTT
TRBV5-8,few,.,TRBJ1-1,CASSFNMTGNTEAFF,TGTGCCAGCAGCTTTAATATGACAGGGAACACTGAAGCTTTCTTT
TRBV24-1,.,TRBD1,TRBJ1-5,CAISTGDSNQPQHF,TGTGCCATCAGCACAGGGGATAGCAATCAGCCCCAGCATTTT